One and the same sample provided the 30 T cell receptor beta chains below, sequenced in a study of blood T cell repertoires in COVID-19. Here immunoSEQ multiplex PCR was the method, and the copy in TCRdb shows in-frame clones only, minus some. The top ten hold 0.85% to 0.95% of the sample, which has 240,000 or so clones, just under 90% seen once. The sequenced sample was PBMCs or T cells enriched from blood (not recorded which). These receptors were obtained from a man over 45 who had been exposed to COVID-19.

This chain connects TRBV28 to TRBJ1-5; no clear D. In germline, CDR1 is MDHEN, CDR2 SYDVKM. With 7 bases removed from V and 5 bases from J, the gap between germline ends came to 24 bases. The length of the CDR3 is 17 residues. The DNA of the CDR3 is TGTGCCAGCATCCCCGCAGCAGGCCTTTTACTAGATCAGCCCCAGCATTTT. This encodes CASIPAAGLLLDQPQHF. The whole variable domain, remainder taken from reference TRBV28 and TRBJ1-5, is DVKVTQSSRYLVKRTGEKVFLECVQDMDHENMFWYRQDPGLGLRLIYFSYDVKMKEKGDIPEGYSVSREKKERFSLILESASTNQTSMYLCASIPAAGLLLDQPQHFGDGTRLSIL.

J is TRBJ1-2 and V is TRBV19; TRBD1 matches 10 bases. With 3 bases clipped from V and 4 bases from J, the junction kept 5 bases outside the gene matches. The CDR3 spans 15 residues. CDR1 and CDR2 (germline): LNHDA, SQIVND (reference sequence). CDR3 sequence (DNA): TGTGCCAGTAGTATTATGGACAGGGGGACCTATGGCTACACCTTC. Translating it yields CASSIMDRGTYGYTF.

The chain combines TRBV9 with TRBJ2-1, with D possibly matching TRBD2 (5 bases). Trimming removed 0 bases from V and 8 bases from J, with 12 bases in between. The germline gives CDR1 SGDLS, CDR2 YYNGEE. This CDR3 has 14 residues. CDR3 residues: CASSVGASSDEQFF. The CDR3 DNA reads as TGTGCCAGCAGCGTAGGGGCTAGTAGCGATGAGCAGTTCTTC.

The genes are TRBV6-2 or TRBV6-3 and TRBJ2-1, with D tentatively TRBD2 (7 bases). The CDR3 totals 15 residues. In germline, CDR1 is MNHEY, CDR2 SVGEGT. Deletions cut 4 bases from V and 6 bases from J, with 16 bases between. The CDR3 here is CASSLEGGPGNEQFF. The CDR3 DNA follows: TGTGCCAGCAGTTTGGAGGGGGGGCCAGGCAATGAGCAGTTCTTC.

This rearrangement joins TRBV19 to TRBJ2-7, with TRBD2 identical over 8 bases. The junction had 9 bases not matched to a gene; V was cut back by 5 bases and J by 3 bases. The CDR3 has 15 amino acids. Germline CDR1 LNHDA, CDR2 SQIVND (reference sequence). The CDR3 region has the DNA TGTGCCAGTAGTCCCTCCGCTAGCGGGTACTACGAGCAGTACGTC. Amino acid sequence: CASSPSASGYYEQYV.

The chain employs TRBV2 and TRBJ1-1; the D is unclear. CDR1 SNHLY and CDR2 FYNNEI come from the germline V gene. The length of the CDR3 is 12 residues. V lost 2 bases and J 11 bases, leaving 12 bases between the germline ends. The CDR3 loop reads CASSELGWSAFF. The CDR3, as DNA: TGTGCCAGCAGTGAACTAGGTTGGTCGGCTTTCTTT.

The CDR3 DNA sequence: TGTGCCAGCAGCTTGGGTGCGGGAGTTAGCACAGATACGCAGTATTTT. Translated, it gives CASSLGAGVSTDTQYF. This rearrangement joins TRBV5-4 to TRBJ2-3; 7 bases are a match to TRBD2. Germline-derived CDR1 and CDR2 are SGHNT and YYREEE (reference sequence). Losses at the gene ends were 0 bases for V and 0 bases for J; bases not matched to a gene: 4. CDR3 size: 16 residues.

The chain employs TRBV19 and TRBJ2-2, with D uncertain. Trimming cost V 1 base and J 5 bases, with 11 bases left between them. Germline CDR1 reads LNHDA; CDR2 reads SQIVND (reference sequence). This CDR3 comprises 15 residues. CDR3: CASSIVAVRTGELFF. In nucleotides, the CDR3 is TGTGCCAGTAGTATAGTAGCAGTGCGGACCGGGGAGCTGTTTTTT.

This clone was detected only once. V usage is TRBV3-1 (or the pseudogene TRBV3-2) and J usage is TRBJ1-2, with 8 nucleotides matching TRBD1. The CDR3 runs 16 residues. The germline gives CDR1 LGHDT, CDR2 YNNKEL (reference sequence). J gave up 4 bases and V 4 bases, and 11 bases lay outside the gene matches. CDR3 coding DNA: TGTGCCAGCAGCCCCATAAGGACAGGGAGGGCCTATGGCTACACCTTC. Translated: CASSPIRTGRAYGYTF.

The chain has TRBV7-2 and TRBJ1-2, with D uncertain. Germline V lookup: CDR1 SGHTA, CDR2 FQGNSA. V was clipped by 2 bases and J by 2 bases, with 15 bases between them. The CDR3 has 16 residues. For the CDR3, the DNA is TGTGCCAGCAGCTTAAGAGCCGCGCTACCCAACTATGGCTACACCTTC. It translates to CASSLRAALPNYGYTF.

V usage is TRBV7-3 and J usage is TRBJ1-1; 8 positions agree with TRBD1. With 6 bases clipped from V and 2 bases from J, the junction kept 8 bases outside the gene matches. This CDR3 spans 15 amino acids. Germline V gene lookup returns CDR1 SGHTA and CDR2 FQGTGA. CDR3 region: CASRRDRGVNTEAFF. The CDR3 nucleotides are TGTGCCAGCAGGAGAGACAGGGGAGTTAACACTGAAGCTTTCTTT.

The chain carries TRBV24-1 and TRBJ2-1; D gene uncertain. Trimming removed 5 bases from V and 0 bases from J, with 13 bases in between. CDR1 is KGHDR, CDR2 SFDVKD, per germline. This CDR3 comprises 16 residues. CDR3 region: CATSGLSASSYNEQFF. CDR3 bases: TGTGCCACCAGTGGGTTGAGCGCGAGCTCCTACAATGAGCAGTTCTTC.

CDR3 bases: TGTGCCTGGAGTTGGTATCTGAAGAGCTCCTACAATGAGCAGTTCTTC. Protein product: CAWSWYLKSSYNEQFF. V gene TRBV30 combines with J gene TRBJ2-1, with D unclear. V shed 2 bases and J shed 0 bases, with 14 bases lying between them. Germline V gene data show CDR1 as GTSNPN and CDR2 as SVGIG (reference sequence). The CDR3 has 16 residues.

CDR3 sequence: CASSVRSGRSADTQYF. CDR3 nucleotide sequence: TGTGCCAGCAGTGTTCGGAGCGGGAGGAGCGCAGATACGCAGTATTTT. This chain uses TRBV28 with TRBJ2-3; TRBD2 matches 9 bases. The germline CDR1 and CDR2 sequences are MDHEN and SYDVKM. V dropped 5 bases and J dropped 4; count of bases not matched to a gene: 10. This CDR3 is built from 16 residues.

The rearrangement joins TRBV18 to TRBJ1-2; 9 bases match TRBD1. This CDR3 region has 16 residues. Germline V gene lookup returns CDR1 KGHSH and CDR2 LQKENI. With 3 bases clipped from V and 3 bases from J, the junction kept 8 bases outside the gene matches. In DNA form, the CDR3 reads TGTGCCAGCTCACCCCTCCCGGGACAGGGCGACTATGGCTACACCTTC. Translating it yields CASSPLPGQGDYGYTF.

This clone came up a few times. This chain uses TRBV2 with TRBJ1-5, with D possibly being TRBD1 (5 bases). The germline V gene has CDR1 SNHLY and CDR2 FYNNEI. Trimming shortened V by 8 bases and J by 0 bases, and 11 bases separated the two germline ends. The CDR3 totals 14 residues. As DNA, the CDR3 is TGTGCCAGCCTGGACACGAATAGCAATCAGCCCCAGCATTTT. Protein sequence: CASLDTNSNQPQHF.

The rearrangement uses TRBV7-2 and TRBJ1-5; no clear D. This CDR3 contains 15 residues. Germline CDR1 SGHTA, CDR2 FQGNSA. Trimming cost V 4 bases and J 3 bases, with 13 bases left between them. The DNA of the CDR3 is TGTGCCAGCAGCTCTCAGGTGGGCGTCAATCAGCCCCAGCATTTT. The encoded protein is CASSSQVGVNQPQHF.

The rearrangement uses TRBV28 and TRBJ1-6, with D possibly TRBD1 on 5 matching bases. V was clipped by 3 bases and J by 7 bases, with 10 bases between them. In germline, CDR1 is MDHEN, CDR2 SYDVKM. The length of the CDR3 is 14 residues. CDR3 residues: CASSFSGFNSPLHF. In DNA, the CDR3 is TGTGCCAGCAGTTTCTCAGGGTTCAATTCACCCCTCCACTTT.

The gene calls are TRBV25-1 and TRBJ1-4; D possibly corresponds to TRBD1 (5 bases). V was shortened by 1 base and J by 7 bases, with 13 bases between the two germline ends. Germline CDR1 MGHDK, CDR2 SYGVNS. The CDR3 has 15 residues. DNA of the CDR3: TGTGCCAGCAGTGAATGGGTGGAGGGGAGTGAAAAACTGTTTTTT. Residues: CASSEWVEGSEKLFF.

The chain has TRBV5-1 and TRBJ1-1; D gene uncertain. V was trimmed by 0 bases and J by 6 bases, leaving 12 bases between them. The CDR3 extends over 14 amino acids. Germline V CDR1 and CDR2: SGHRS, YFSETQ. CDR3 loop: CASSLAASGAEAFF. The CDR3 DNA reads TGCGCCAGCAGCTTGGCCGCGTCAGGCGCTGAAGCTTTCTTT.

A few counts support this clone. This chain connects TRBV27 to TRBJ1-5; the match to TRBD1 covers 8 bases. CDR1 is MNHEY, CDR2 SMNVEV, per germline (reference sequence). This CDR3 region has 16 residues. V lost 3 bases to trimming and J lost 3 bases; unmatched junction nucleotides: 7. The CDR3 DNA follows: TGTGCCAGCAGTTTTTCAGGGGGCGAGGTCAATCAGCCCCAGCATTTT. The encoded protein is CASSFSGGEVNQPQHF.

The chain carries TRBV5-1 and TRBJ1-2; 8 bases fit TRBD1. V shed 4 bases, J shed 3 bases, and the junction held 2 bases outside the gene matches. Per germline, CDR1 SGHRS and CDR2 YFSETQ. The CDR3 sequence is 13 residues long. The CDR3: CASSETGDYGYTF. In DNA form, the CDR3 reads TGCGCCAGCAGCGAGACAGGGGACTATGGCTACACCTTC.

The rearrangement joins TRBV20-1 to TRBJ2-1; perhaps TRBD2 as D (5 bases). The ends were cut back, 5 bases at V and 9 bases at J, with 11 bases in the middle. The germline V gene has CDR1 DFQATT and CDR2 SNEGSKA (reference sequence). This CDR3 is 11 amino acids long. This CDR3 is CSARMGSEQFF. The CDR3 coding sequence is TGCAGTGCTCGGATGGGGAGTGAGCAGTTCTTC.

J is TRBJ1-6 and V is TRBV5-1; 8 nucleotides line up with TRBD1. The junction had 9 bases not matched to a gene; V was cut back by 0 bases and J by 13 bases. The germline CDR1 and CDR2 sequences are SGHRS and YFSETQ. The CDR3 loop spans 15 amino acids. The CDR3 sequence is CASSLEGTGVRPLHF. DNA for the CDR3: TGCGCCAGCAGCTTGGAGGGGACAGGAGTCAGGCCCCTCCACTTT.

The chain carries TRBV11-3 and TRBJ2-1; 12 nucleotides match TRBD1. This CDR3 is 14 amino acids long. The trim removed 5 bases at V and 10 bases at J, leaving 6 bases unmatched. CDR1 and CDR2 from the germline V gene are SGHNT and YENEEA. CDR3 nucleotides: TGTGCCAGCAGCGGGACAGGGGGCTCGGGGGAGCAGTTCTTC. Its protein product is CASSGTGGSGEQFF.

CDR3 sequence reads: CASSVLNTGELFF. CDR3 DNA sequence: TGTGCCAGCAGTGTCCTAAATACCGGGGAGCTGTTTTTT. The chain has TRBV28 and TRBJ2-2; no reliable D call. Germline CDR1 MDHEN, CDR2 SYDVKM. Trimming pared 5 bases from V and 5 bases from J, leaving 9 bases between. The CDR3 loop spans 13 amino acids.

The chain recombines TRBV2 with TRBJ1-1, with TRBD1 as a possible D gene (5 bases). This CDR3 contains 15 residues. Germline CDR1 and CDR2: SNHLY and FYNNEI. V was trimmed by 6 bases and J by 2 bases, leaving 16 bases between them. The CDR3 nucleotides read TGTGCCAGCAGCACCTACGGGGGTCTCAACACTGAAGCTTTCTTT. It specifies CASSTYGGLNTEAFF. The full variable domain, its missing parts supplied by reference TRBV2 and TRBJ1-1, is EPEVTQTPSHQVTQMGQEVILRCVPISNHLYFYWYRQILGQKVEFLVSFYNNEISEKSEIFDDQFSVERPDGSNFTLKIRSTKLEDSAMYFCASSTYGGLNTEAFFGQGTRLTVV.

The chain links TRBV9 to TRBJ2-7, with D tentatively TRBD2 (6 bases). V was trimmed by 4 bases and J by 6 bases, leaving 17 bases between them. This CDR3 has 14 amino acids. From germline, CDR1 is SGDLS and CDR2 YYNGEE. CDR3 in DNA: TGTGCCAGCAGCCCCTACCAGGGAGGCGGCGAGCAGTACTTC. This gives the protein CASSPYQGGGEQYF. The full variable domain, with the rest looked up from reference TRBV9 and TRBJ2-7, is DSGVTQTPKHLITATGQRVTLRCSPRSGDLSVYWYQQSLDQGLQFLIQYYNGEERAKGNILERFSAQQFPDLHSELNLSSLELGDSALYFCASSPYQGGGEQYFGPGTRLTVT.

This clone was found once. The V call is TRBV6-5, the J call TRBJ2-5; the D is unclear. The V end lost 3 bases, the J end lost 4 bases, and 15 bases lay between the germline ends. This CDR3 has 15 residues. Germline lookup yields CDR1 MNHEY and CDR2 SVGAGI. The CDR3 DNA is TGTGCCAGCAGTTATCCCAACAGCCCGGCAGAGACCCAGTACTTC. Amino acid sequence: CASSYPNSPAETQYF.

This rearrangement joins TRBV18 to TRBJ1-2, with TRBD1 matching over 10 bases. The V gene end was trimmed by 5 bases and the J gene end by 1 base; junction bases not matched to a gene: 13. The length of the CDR3 is 18 residues. Germline CDR1 is KGHSH and CDR2 is LQKENI. CDR3 coding DNA: TGTGCCAGCTCAAGCCTAGGACAGGGGGATCATTTTAACTATGGCTACACCTTC. It translates to CASSSLGQGDHFNYGYTF.